This T cell receptor (beta chain) was sequenced for a study of regulatory T cells in long-lasting Graves disease. Time point meaning: newly diagnosed GD, antithyroid drugs for less than 3 months. The TCR library used RNA extracted from PBMCs. A few counts support this clonotype. This CDR3 has 13 amino acids. Per germline, CDR1 LGHDT and CDR2 YNNKEL (reference sequence). The trim removed 4 bases at V and 5 bases at J, leaving 1 base unmatched. Combining iRepertoire HTBI primers with Arm-PCR of CDR3 regions, the authors built TCR beta libraries. Via MiXCR, TCRdb re-called the multiplex PCR reads, giving one row per CDR3 protein. The repertoire holds around 250,000 distinct CDR3 sequences, with around 19% as singletons. Separately, the same data were catalogued under a study of T cells in Graves' hyperthyroidism and ophthalmopathy.

The chain has TRBV3-1 and TRBJ2-2; TRBD1 matches 7 bases. This sequence originates from a woman aged 25 to 39 with Graves disease. The sample in question was peripheral blood mononuclear cells (PBMCs), obtained at new diagnosis, from a patient treated with antithyroid drugs. In DNA, the CDR3 is TGTGCCAGCAGCCCGACAGGGACCGGGGAGCTGTTTTTT. Encoded protein: CASSPTGTGELFF.